This T cell receptor beta chain was recorded in a study of blood T cells in healthy people across ages. Study background: About one barcoded beta molecule per two T cells was captured by template switching.

The CDR3 runs to 20 residues. Germline V gene data show CDR1 as MGHDK and CDR2 as SYGVNS. V dropped 2 bases and J dropped 2 bases, with 22 bases sitting between them. This clonotype was detected only a few times. A second PCR of 7 to 11 cycles used a sample-barcoded 5' primer and a J-beta primer mix. All cDNA molecules were each tagged by a template-switch adaptor with 12 random nucleotides. TCRdb independently ran MiXCR on the 5' RACE reads; one entry per CDR3 protein. The data hold roughly 1.4 million distinct CDR3 sequences, with 55% to 75% observed a single time. This TCR came from a man aged 18 to 29 in good health. The specimen sequenced was blood. This rearrangement joins TRBV25-1 to TRBJ2-6; maybe TRBD2 (6 bases). The CDR3 loop is CASSEIGGTGEFPGANVLTF. The CDR3, as DNA: TGTGCCAGCAGTGAAATCGGAGGAACGGGGGAATTTCCTGGGGCCAACGTCCTGACTTTC.